This T cell receptor beta chain was sequenced for a study of blood T cell repertoires in COVID-19. This CDR3 has 15 residues. The V and J ends lost 8 bases and 5 bases, in that order; junction bases with no gene match: 8. Germline values: CDR1 MNHEY, CDR2 SVGAGI. Sequencing was performed with immunoSEQ multiplex PCR; in TCRdb, only in-frame clones are kept and a portion is missing. The sample lists about 54,000 clones; roughly 87% were seen once. Sequencing was performed on peripheral blood. The sequence was collected from a woman aged 60-75 years with acute or convalescent COVID-19. The gene calls are TRBV6-5 and TRBJ2-3, with 12 nucleotides matching TRBD2. The DNA of the CDR3 is TGTGCCAGCGGGGCGACTAGCGGGAGATTAGATACGCAGTATTTT. Amino acids: CASGATSGRLDTQYF.